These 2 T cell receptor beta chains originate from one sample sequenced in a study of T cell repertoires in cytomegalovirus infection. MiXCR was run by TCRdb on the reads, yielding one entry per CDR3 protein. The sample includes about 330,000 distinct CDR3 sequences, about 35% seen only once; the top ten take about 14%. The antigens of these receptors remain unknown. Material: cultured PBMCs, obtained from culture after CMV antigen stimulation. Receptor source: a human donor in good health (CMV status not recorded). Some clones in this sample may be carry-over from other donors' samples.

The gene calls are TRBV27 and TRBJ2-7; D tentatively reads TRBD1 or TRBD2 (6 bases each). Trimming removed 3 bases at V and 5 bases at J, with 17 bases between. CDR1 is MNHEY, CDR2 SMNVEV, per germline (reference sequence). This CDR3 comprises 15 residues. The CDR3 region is CASSFQGVRGDEQYF. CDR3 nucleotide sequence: TGTGCCAGCAGTTTTCAGGGTGTTAGGGGGGACGAGCAGTACTTC.

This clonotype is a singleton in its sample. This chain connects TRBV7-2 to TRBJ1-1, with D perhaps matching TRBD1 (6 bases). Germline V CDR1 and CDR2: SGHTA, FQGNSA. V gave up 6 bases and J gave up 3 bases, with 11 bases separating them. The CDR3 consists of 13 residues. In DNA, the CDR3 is TGTGCCAGCAGTCCCGGACAGTACACTGAAGCTTTCTTT. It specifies CASSPGQYTEAFF.